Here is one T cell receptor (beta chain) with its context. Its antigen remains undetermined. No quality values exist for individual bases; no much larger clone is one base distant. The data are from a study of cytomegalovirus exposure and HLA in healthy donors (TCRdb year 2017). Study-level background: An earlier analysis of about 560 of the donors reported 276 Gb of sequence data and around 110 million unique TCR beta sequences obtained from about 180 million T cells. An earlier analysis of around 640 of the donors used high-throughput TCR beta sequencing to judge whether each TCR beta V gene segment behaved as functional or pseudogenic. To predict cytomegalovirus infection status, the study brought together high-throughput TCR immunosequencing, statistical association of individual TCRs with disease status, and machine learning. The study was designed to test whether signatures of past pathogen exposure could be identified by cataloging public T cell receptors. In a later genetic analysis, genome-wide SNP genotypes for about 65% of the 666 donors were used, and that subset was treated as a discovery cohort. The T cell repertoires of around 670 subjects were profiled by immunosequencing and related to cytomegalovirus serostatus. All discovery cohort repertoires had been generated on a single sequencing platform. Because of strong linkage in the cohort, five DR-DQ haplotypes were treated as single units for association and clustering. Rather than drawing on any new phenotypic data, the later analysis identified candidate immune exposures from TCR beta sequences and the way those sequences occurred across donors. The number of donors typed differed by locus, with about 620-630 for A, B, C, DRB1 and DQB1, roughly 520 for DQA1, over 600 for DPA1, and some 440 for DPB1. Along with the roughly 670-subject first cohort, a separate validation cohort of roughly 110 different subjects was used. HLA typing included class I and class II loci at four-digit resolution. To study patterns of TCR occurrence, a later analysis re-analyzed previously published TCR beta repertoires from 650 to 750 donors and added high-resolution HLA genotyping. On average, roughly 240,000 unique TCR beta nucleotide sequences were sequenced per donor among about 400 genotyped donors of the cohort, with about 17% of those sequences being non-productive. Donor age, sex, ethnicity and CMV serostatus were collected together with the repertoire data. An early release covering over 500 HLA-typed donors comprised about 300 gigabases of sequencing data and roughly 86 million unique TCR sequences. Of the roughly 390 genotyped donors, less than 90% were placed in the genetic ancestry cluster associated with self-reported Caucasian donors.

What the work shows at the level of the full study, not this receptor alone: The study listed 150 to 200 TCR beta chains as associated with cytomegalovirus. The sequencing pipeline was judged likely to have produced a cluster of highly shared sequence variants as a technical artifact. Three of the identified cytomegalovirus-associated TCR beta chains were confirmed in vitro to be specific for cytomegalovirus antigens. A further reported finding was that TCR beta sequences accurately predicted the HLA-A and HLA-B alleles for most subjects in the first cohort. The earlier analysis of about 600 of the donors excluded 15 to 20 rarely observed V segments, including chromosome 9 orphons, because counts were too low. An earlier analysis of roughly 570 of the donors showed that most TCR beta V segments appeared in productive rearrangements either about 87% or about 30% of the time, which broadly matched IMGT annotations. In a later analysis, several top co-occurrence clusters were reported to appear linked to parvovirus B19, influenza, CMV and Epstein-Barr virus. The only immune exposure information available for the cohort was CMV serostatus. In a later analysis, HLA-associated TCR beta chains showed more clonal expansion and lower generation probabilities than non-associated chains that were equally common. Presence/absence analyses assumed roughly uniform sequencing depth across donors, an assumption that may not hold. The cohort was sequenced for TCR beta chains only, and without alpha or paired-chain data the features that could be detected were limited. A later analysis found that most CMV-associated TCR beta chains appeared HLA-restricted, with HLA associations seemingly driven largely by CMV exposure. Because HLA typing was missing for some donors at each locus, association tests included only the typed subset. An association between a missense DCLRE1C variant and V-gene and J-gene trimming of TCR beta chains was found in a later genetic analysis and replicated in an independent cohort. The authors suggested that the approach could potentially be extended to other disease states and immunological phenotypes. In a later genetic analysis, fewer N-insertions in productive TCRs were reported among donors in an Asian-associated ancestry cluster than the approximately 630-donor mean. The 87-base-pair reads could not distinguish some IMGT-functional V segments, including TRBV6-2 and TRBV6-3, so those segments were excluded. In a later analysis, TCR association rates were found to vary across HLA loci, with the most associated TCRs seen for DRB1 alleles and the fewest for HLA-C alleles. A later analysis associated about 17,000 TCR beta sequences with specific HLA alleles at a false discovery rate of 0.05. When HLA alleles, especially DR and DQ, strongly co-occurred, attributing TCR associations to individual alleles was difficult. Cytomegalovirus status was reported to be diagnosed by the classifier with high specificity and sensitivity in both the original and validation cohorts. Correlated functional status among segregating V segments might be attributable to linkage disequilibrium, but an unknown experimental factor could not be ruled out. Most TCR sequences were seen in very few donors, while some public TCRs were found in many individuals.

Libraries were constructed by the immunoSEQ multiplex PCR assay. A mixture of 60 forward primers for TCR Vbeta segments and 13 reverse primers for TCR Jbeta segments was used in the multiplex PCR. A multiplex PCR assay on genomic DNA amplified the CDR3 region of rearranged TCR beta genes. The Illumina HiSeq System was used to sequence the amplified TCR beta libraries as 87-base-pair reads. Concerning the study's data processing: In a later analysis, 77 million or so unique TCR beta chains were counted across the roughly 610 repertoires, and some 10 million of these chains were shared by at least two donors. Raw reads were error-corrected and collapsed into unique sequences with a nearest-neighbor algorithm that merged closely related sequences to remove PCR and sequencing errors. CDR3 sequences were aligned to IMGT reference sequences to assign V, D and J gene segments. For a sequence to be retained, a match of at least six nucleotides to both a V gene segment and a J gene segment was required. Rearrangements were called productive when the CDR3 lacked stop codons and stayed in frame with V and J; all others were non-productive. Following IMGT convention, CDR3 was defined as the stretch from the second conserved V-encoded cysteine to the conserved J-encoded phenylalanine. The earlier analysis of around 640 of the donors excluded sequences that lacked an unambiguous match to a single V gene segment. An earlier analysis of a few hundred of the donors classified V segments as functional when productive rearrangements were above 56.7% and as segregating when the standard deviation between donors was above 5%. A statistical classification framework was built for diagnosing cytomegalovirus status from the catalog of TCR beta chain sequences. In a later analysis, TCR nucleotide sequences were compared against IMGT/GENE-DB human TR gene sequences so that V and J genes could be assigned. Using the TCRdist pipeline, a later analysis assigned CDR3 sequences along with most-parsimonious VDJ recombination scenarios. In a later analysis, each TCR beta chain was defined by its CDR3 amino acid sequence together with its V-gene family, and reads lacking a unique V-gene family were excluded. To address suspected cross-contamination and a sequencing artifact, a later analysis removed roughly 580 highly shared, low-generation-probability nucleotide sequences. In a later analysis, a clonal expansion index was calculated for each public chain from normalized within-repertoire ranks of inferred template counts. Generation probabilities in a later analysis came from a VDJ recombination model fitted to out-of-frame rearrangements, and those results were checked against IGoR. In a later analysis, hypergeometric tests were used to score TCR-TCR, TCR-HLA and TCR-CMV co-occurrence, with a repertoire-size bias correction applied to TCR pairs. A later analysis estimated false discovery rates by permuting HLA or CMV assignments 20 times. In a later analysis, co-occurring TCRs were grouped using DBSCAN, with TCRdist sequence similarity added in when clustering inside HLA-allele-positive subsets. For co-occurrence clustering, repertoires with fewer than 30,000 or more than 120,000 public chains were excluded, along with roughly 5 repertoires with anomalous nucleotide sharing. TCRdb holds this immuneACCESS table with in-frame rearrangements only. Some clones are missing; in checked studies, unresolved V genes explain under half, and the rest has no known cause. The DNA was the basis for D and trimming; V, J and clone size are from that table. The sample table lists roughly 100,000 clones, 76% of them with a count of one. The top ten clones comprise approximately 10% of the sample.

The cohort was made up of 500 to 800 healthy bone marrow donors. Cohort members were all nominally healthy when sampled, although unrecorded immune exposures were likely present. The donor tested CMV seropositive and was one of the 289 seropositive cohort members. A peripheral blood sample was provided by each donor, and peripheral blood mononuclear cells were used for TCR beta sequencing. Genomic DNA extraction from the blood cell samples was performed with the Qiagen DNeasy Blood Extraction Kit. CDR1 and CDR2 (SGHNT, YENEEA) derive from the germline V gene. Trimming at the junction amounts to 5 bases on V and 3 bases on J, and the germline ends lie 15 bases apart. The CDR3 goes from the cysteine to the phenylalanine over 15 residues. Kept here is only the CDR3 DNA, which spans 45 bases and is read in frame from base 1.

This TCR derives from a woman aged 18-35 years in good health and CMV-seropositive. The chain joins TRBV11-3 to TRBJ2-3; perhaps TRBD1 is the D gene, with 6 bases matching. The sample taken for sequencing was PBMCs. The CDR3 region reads CASSQQQGRTDTQYF. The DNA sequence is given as TGTGCCAGCAGCCAGCAACAGGGTAGGACAGATACGCAGTATTTT.